Detailed here is one T cell receptor (beta chain). Its antigen is not identified. The donors were in the approximately 130-subject validation cohort, distinct from the roughly 700-subject first cohort. This sample was included in a study of cytomegalovirus exposure and HLA in healthy donors. The study, taken as a whole, reports: Among the CMV-associated chains, a few were confirmed in vitro as specific for CMV antigens. For cytomegalovirus status, the classifier reportedly gave diagnoses with high specificity and sensitivity. TCR clusters originating in the first cohort tended to co-occur in the roughly 120 validation repertoires, according to a later analysis.

Using immunoSEQ multiplex PCR, the repertoire was profiled, and TCRdb retains in-frame clones only, with some absent. The sample gives 57,000 or so clones, just under 95% of which show up once; over 2% is in the top ten. The V and J ends lost 2 bases and 6 bases respectively, with 11 bases between them. The CDR3 length is 14 residues. Per the germline V gene, CDR1 is MGHDK and CDR2 is SYGVNS. The sample comprised PBMCs. J is TRBJ2-1 and V is TRBV25-1, with D possibly matching TRBD1 (6 bases). The source of this sequence is a man younger than 30 in good health and CMV-seronegative. The CDR3, as DNA: TGTGCCAGCAGTGAACAGGGACATATCAATGAGCAGTTCTTC. Translation: CASSEQGHINEQFF.